The sequence of this TCR beta chain was determined in a study of Tregs in tolerant kidney transplant recipients. On the study more broadly: Related graft donors supplied nonmyeloablative bone marrow transplants, and mixed chimerism was transient. Study-level results: For some patients, primers changed over time, blocking nucleotide-level comparison. Antigen-driven expansion was suggested because donor-specific Tregs expanded more than all Tregs in tolerant patients.

CD4+CD25+CD127- Tregs, CD4+CD25- non-Tregs, CD4 and CD8 cells were sorted. CDR3 length: 16 amino acids. Trimming cost V 2 bases and J 5 bases, with 18 bases left between them. Germline V gene data show CDR1 as SGHTA and CDR2 as FQGNSA. Sequencing used immunoSEQ multiplex PCR; TCRdb keeps in-frame clones, though not all of them. Of about 69,000 clones in the sample, about 88% were seen once. This clone was observed a handful of times. Its matching antigen is unknown. The material sequenced was CD4+ T cells from blood, taken before the transplant. The rearrangement joins TRBV7-2 to TRBJ1-2; TRBD1 might be the D (6 bases). This TCR was recovered from a human donor who received a combined kidney and bone marrow transplant. CDR3 nucleotide sequence: TGTGCCAGCAGCTTATCCCTCCAACAGGGTGTATATGGCTACACCTTC. It codes for CASSLSLQQGVYGYTF. Full variable domain (remainder filled in from reference TRBV7-2 and TRBJ1-2): GAGVSQSPSNKVTEKGKDVELRCDPISGHTALYWYRQSLGQGLEFLIYFQGNSAPDKSGLPSDRFSAERTGGSVSTLTIQRTQQEDSAVYLCASSLSLQQGVYGYTFGSGTRLTVV.